Sequencing of this T cell receptor (beta chain) was carried out in a study of blood T cell repertoires in COVID-19. About the research overall: The United States, Italy and Spain supplied acute and convalescent COVID-19 samples. Sources were T cells, B-cell-depleted T cells, or PBMCs; the material itself was cDNA or gDNA.

Trimming at V came to 8 bases and at J to 0 bases, leaving 8 bases not matched to a gene. CDR3 length equals 16 residues. Germline assignment: CDR1 LNHDA and CDR2 SQIVND (reference sequence). Authors' methods: Estimation of nucleated cell counts was performed using reference gene primer amplification. Here immunoSEQ multiplex PCR was the method, and the copy in TCRdb shows in-frame clones only, minus some. Clone size and the V and J calls come from that table; the DNA yielded D and trimming. Of roughly 130,000 clones listed, roughly nine tenths are singletons. This chain uses TRBV19 with TRBJ1-2; TRBD1 aligns across 11 bases. The sequence came from a man between 50 and 59 years old with active COVID-19. Sequenced material: peripheral blood. The CDR3 loop reads CASRGQGVSANYGYTF. CDR3 in DNA: TGTGCCAGTCGGGGACAGGGGGTTTCAGCTAACTATGGCTACACCTTC. Full variable domain (rest looked up from reference TRBV19 and TRBJ1-2): DGGITQSPKYLFRKEGQNVTLSCEQNLNHDAMYWYRQDPGQGLRLIYYSQIVNDFQKGDIAEGYSVSREKKESFPLTVTSAQKNPTAFYLCASRGQGVSANYGYTFGSGTRLTVV.